These 15 T cell receptor beta chains were sequenced from one sample in a study of cytomegalovirus exposure and HLA in healthy donors. Primers included in the PCR were 60 Vbeta and 13 Jbeta primers. Clones were read by immunoSEQ multiplex PCR, and TCRdb kept only the in-frame ones, dropping some. The data hold approximately 200,000 clones, with approximately 78% observed a single time. The sequenced sample was PBMCs. The receptors here all came from a woman aged 50 to 65 in good health and CMV-seropositive.

The CDR3 region has the DNA TGTGCCAGCAGCTTGGGCCAGGGGGACTACGAGCAGTACTTC. Translating it yields CASSLGQGDYEQYF. The V gene is TRBV5-6, the J gene TRBJ2-7; 7 nucleotides agree with TRBD1. J gave up 3 bases and V 0 bases, and 3 bases lay outside the gene matches. This CDR3 contains 14 residues. The germline CDR1 and CDR2 sequences are SGHDT and YYEEEE.

The rearrangement uses TRBV6-1 and TRBJ1-2; D not resolved. The CDR3 is 15 amino acids. V lost 7 bases, J lost 9 bases, and 24 bases lay in between. The germline CDR1 and CDR2 sequences are MNHNS and SASEGT. CDR3 coding DNA: TGTGCCAGCACCCACCCAGGCAGGAGGTCTATTAGCTACACCTTC. Amino acid sequence: CASTHPGRRSISYTF.

There are a few counts of this clone. V gene TRBV6-1 combines with J gene TRBJ2-2; maybe TRBD2 (5 bases). This CDR3 is 11 amino acids long. V was clipped by 6 bases and J by 13 bases, with 12 bases between them. Germline CDR1 MNHNS, CDR2 SASEGT. The CDR3 protein is CASRELGGLFF. DNA of the CDR3: TGTGCCAGCAGGGAACTAGGTGGGCTGTTTTTT.

The genes are TRBV18 and TRBJ2-7; unclear D gene. Germline V gene data show CDR1 as KGHSH and CDR2 as LQKENI. The CDR3 extends over 15 amino acids. V dropped 0 bases and J dropped 0 bases, with 9 bases sitting between them. CDR3 sequence: CASSPPDISSYEQYF. The DNA for the CDR3 is TGTGCCAGCTCACCACCCGACATCAGCTCCTACGAGCAGTACTTC.

This rearrangement joins TRBV29-1 to TRBJ2-7; no reliable D call. The CDR3 spans 12 residues. Trimming removed 3 bases from V and 0 bases from J, with 6 bases in between. Germline V CDR1 and CDR2: SQVTM, ANQGSEA. This CDR3 reads CSVEKSSYEQYF. The CDR3 DNA reads as TGCAGCGTTGAGAAGAGCTCCTACGAGCAGTACTTC.

This clone was picked up a small number of times. The rearrangement joins TRBV7-2 to TRBJ2-1; 10 nucleotides match TRBD2. Germline V lookup: CDR1 SGHTA, CDR2 FQGNSA. The CDR3 length is 15 residues. The V and J ends lost 5 bases and 9 bases, in that order; junction bases with no gene match: 10. The CDR3 DNA reads TGTGCCAGCAGCAGGAGCGGGGGGGCCACGGGTGAGCAGTTCTTC. It translates to CASSRSGGATGEQFF. The full variable domain, in which reference TRBV7-2 and TRBJ2-1 provide the parts outside the CDR3, is GAGVSQSPSNKVTEKGKDVELRCDPISGHTALYWYRQSLGQGLEFLIYFQGNSAPDKSGLPSDRFSAERTGGSVSTLTIQRTQQEDSAVYLCASSRSGGATGEQFFGPGTRLTVL.

The chain combines TRBV5-1 with TRBJ2-5; TRBD1 is a possible D gene (6 bases). This CDR3 is built from 15 residues. Germline V lookup: CDR1 SGHRS, CDR2 YFSETQ. V lost 4 bases and J 2 bases, leaving 15 bases between the germline ends. The CDR3 loop reads CASSQQGRGQETQYF. The CDR3 nucleotides are TGCGCCAGCAGCCAACAGGGAAGGGGGCAAGAGACCCAGTACTTC.

This sequence joins TRBV18 and TRBJ2-7, with TRBD1 identical over 8 bases. Germline lookup yields CDR1 KGHSH and CDR2 LQKENI. J gave up 5 bases and V 4 bases, and 7 bases lay outside the gene matches. The CDR3 extends over 14 amino acids. The CDR3 coding sequence is TGTGCCAGCTCACTGGTACAGGGGGTGGACGAGCAGTACTTC. Protein product: CASSLVQGVDEQYF.

The gene calls are TRBV11-2 and TRBJ2-3, with TRBD2 matching over 14 bases. J was trimmed by 5 bases and V by 5 bases; bases with no gene match: 9. The V gene's germline CDR1 is SGHAT and CDR2 FQNNGV. The CDR3 is made up of 17 amino acids. The CDR3 nucleotides are TGTGCCAGCAGCATGCCGGGACTAGCGGGAGAAGAAGATACGCAGTATTTT. Its translation: CASSMPGLAGEEDTQYF.

This chain joins TRBV6-5 and TRBJ1-1; D perhaps matches TRBD1 (6 bases). Germline lookup yields CDR1 MNHEY and CDR2 SVGAGI. V shed 1 base and J shed 9 bases, with 18 bases lying between them. The length of the CDR3 is 15 residues. The chain's CDR3 is CASSYFGQPPEKAFF. For the CDR3, the DNA is TGTGCCAGCAGTTACTTTGGACAGCCCCCTGAGAAAGCTTTCTTT.

The rearrangement joins TRBV9 to TRBJ1-3; D is perhaps TRBD1 (6 bases). The CDR3 length is 14 residues. V lost 2 bases and J lost 7, with 13 bases in between. Germline V gene lookup returns CDR1 SGDLS and CDR2 YYNGEE. CDR3 protein: CASSVSGAGNTIYF. CDR3 nucleotides: TGTGCCAGCAGCGTTTCAGGGGCAGGGAACACCATATATTTT.

This clone has only one observation. The chain employs TRBV18 and TRBJ2-2; tentatively, D is TRBD2 (5 bases). CDR1 and CDR2 (germline): KGHSH, LQKENI. V lost 2 bases and J 1 base, leaving 8 bases between the germline ends. The CDR3 is made up of 15 amino acids. CDR3 sequence: CASSPNGVNTGELFF. The CDR3 DNA follows: TGTGCCAGCTCACCAAACGGGGTGAACACCGGGGAGCTGTTTTTT. The whole variable domain, filled in from reference TRBV18 and TRBJ2-2, reads NAGVMQNPRHLVRRRGQEARLRCSPMKGHSHVYWYRQLPEEGLKFMVYLQKENIIDESGMPKERFSAEFPKEGPSILRIQQVVRGDSAAYFCASSPNGVNTGELFFGEGSRLTVL.

The gene calls are TRBV15 and TRBJ2-6; possibly TRBD2 for D (6 bases). The ends were cut back, 0 bases at V and 2 bases at J, with 17 bases in the middle. Germline values: CDR1 LNHNV, CDR2 YYDKDF (reference sequence). The CDR3 is 19 amino acids. The CDR3 bases are TGTGCCACCAGCAGAGATCGCGGAGGGCAGAGAACTGGGGCCAACGTCCTGACTTTC. Its translation is CATSRDRGGQRTGANVLTF.

The CDR3: CASTTATSSTQYF. DNA for the CDR3: TGTGCCAGCACCACTGCGACTAGTTCGACCCAGTACTTC. The chain recombines TRBV5-8 with TRBJ2-5; possible D gene TRBD2, 6 bases. V was pared by 6 bases and J by 7 bases, with 16 bases between. Germline V gene data show CDR1 as SGHTS and CDR2 as YDEGEE. This CDR3 spans 13 amino acids.

The V gene is TRBV11-2, the J gene TRBJ2-1; TRBD1 aligns across 8 bases. J was trimmed by 2 bases and V by 5 bases; bases with no gene match: 5. In germline, CDR1 is SGHAT, CDR2 FQNNGV. The CDR3 extends over 15 amino acids. Written as DNA, the CDR3 is TGTGCCAGCAGCCTCGGACAGGGCCCCTACAATGAGCAGTTCTTC. This encodes CASSLGQGPYNEQFF.